One sample yielded the 5 T cell receptor beta chains listed below, sequenced in a study of T cell clonality in common variable immunodeficiency. TCRdb's copy holds only in-frame clones and misses some; the assay was immunoSEQ multiplex PCR. The profile covers tens of thousands of clones, none occurring a single time. The sequenced sample was peripheral blood mononuclear cells. Every receptor here comes from a person aged 18 to 75 in good health.

This clone was found many times. The sequenced fragment ends 3 residues before the CDR3 boundary, so the rest is inferred from the germline J gene. This chain uses TRBV20-1 with TRBJ2-1; possibly TRBD2 for D (5 bases). The CDR3 is 13 residues long. The germline gives CDR1 DFQATT, CDR2 SNEGSKA (reference sequence). Trimming took 3 bases from V and 1 from J, leaving 7 bases between them. CDR3: CSASRGSYNEQFF. CDR3 DNA, as far as it was read: TGCAGTGCTAGTCGGGGTTCCTACAATGAG.

There are many counts of this clone. Sequencing ends 3 residues short of the CDR3 end; the germline J gene provides the rest. V is TRBV10-1 and J is TRBJ2-1, with 11 nucleotides matching TRBD2. The germline gives CDR1 WNHNN, CDR2 SYGVQD (reference sequence). The CDR3 is 14 amino acids. With 4 bases clipped from V and 9 bases from J, the junction kept 5 bases outside the gene matches. The CDR3 loop is CASSASGGPGEQFF. Incomplete CDR3 DNA: TGCGCCAGCAGTGCTAGCGGGGGGCCGGGTGAG.

The table lists this clone with many counts. The read falls 3 residues short of the CDR3 end, and the missing part is taken from the germline J gene. V gene TRBV3-1 (or the pseudogene TRBV3-2) combines with J gene TRBJ2-3; TRBD2 matches at 7 bases. V gave up 0 bases and J gave up 0 bases; unmatched junction bases: 3. Germline V gene lookup returns CDR1 LGHDT and CDR2 YNNKEL (reference sequence). The CDR3 contains 16 residues. The CDR3 bases that were read are TGTGCCAGCAGCCAAGAGATTAGCGGGAGCACAGATACG. Translating gives CASSQEISGSTDT. The entire CDR3 reads CASSQEISGSTDTQYF.

This clone has a count of ten or more. Partial CDR3 DNA: TGTGCCAGCAGCGGACAGCCTTATCAGCCC. Translation: CASSGQPYQP. The whole CDR3 protein reads CASSGQPYQPQHF. The gene calls are TRBV6-2 or TRBV6-3 and TRBJ1-5; D perhaps matches TRBD1 (6 bases). The CDR3 goes on 3 residues after the read ends, and that part is filled in from the germline J gene. Germline CDR1 is MNHEY and CDR2 is SVGEGT. The CDR3 extends over 13 amino acids. Deletions cut 6 bases from V and 5 bases from J, with 11 bases between.

This clone was picked up a small number of times. From the germline J gene comes the end of the CDR3, since the read stops 3 residues before it. V and J are TRBV7-8 and TRBJ2-1, with TRBD1 identical over 7 bases. J lost 7 bases, V lost 5 bases, and 8 bases had no gene match. CDR1 is SGHVS, CDR2 FQNEAQ, per germline. The CDR3 contains 14 residues. The CDR3 protein is CASSEGARRNEQFF. Incomplete CDR3 DNA: TGTGCCAGCAGCGAGGGGGCCCGGCGGAATGAG.